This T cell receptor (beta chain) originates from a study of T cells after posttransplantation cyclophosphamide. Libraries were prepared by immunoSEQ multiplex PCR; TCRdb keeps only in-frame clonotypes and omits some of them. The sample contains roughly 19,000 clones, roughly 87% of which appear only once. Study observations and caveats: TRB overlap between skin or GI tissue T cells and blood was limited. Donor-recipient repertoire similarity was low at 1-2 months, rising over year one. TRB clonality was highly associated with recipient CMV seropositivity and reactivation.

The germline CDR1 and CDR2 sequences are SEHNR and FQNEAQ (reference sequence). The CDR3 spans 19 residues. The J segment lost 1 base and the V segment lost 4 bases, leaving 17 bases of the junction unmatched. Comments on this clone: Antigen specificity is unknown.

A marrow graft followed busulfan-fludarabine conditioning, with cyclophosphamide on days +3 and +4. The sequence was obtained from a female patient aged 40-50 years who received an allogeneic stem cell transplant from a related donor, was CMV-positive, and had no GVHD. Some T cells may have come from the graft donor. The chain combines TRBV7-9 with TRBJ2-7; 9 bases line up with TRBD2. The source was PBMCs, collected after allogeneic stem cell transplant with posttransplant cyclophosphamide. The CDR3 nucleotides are TGTGCCAGCAGCTCGAGGCCGGGACTAGCCCCGAGGGGATCCTACGAGCAGTACTTC. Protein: CASSSRPGLAPRGSYEQYF.